A single sample gave rise to the 7 T cell receptor beta chains below, sequenced in a study of cytomegalovirus exposure and HLA in healthy donors. The PCR was carried out with 60 Vbeta primers and 13 Jbeta primers. Generated by immunoSEQ multiplex PCR, the TCRdb table keeps only in-frame clones and is missing some. The sample lists approximately 100,000 clones; around 77% were seen once. Sequencing was performed on PBMCs. Source of these receptors: a man between 35 and 55 years old in good health and CMV-seropositive.

The chain has TRBV5-1 and TRBJ2-2; TRBD2 is a possible D gene (5 bases). The V gene lost 0 bases and the J gene lost 6 bases, with 12 bases spanning the gap. Per germline, CDR1 SGHRS and CDR2 YFSETQ. This CDR3 is 15 amino acids long. The CDR3 DNA follows: TGCGCCAGCAGCTTGGGGTCGGGGTTTGCCGGGGAGCTGTTTTTT. Its protein product is CASSLGSGFAGELFF.

This clone was seen just once. The DNA of the CDR3 is TGTGCCTGGGAAAGACAGCGCTCTAGAGATGGCTACACCTTC. Translated, it gives CAWERQRSRDGYTF. This chain connects TRBV30 to TRBJ1-2; TRBD1 is a possible D gene (5 bases). V shed 5 bases and J shed 6 bases, with 19 bases lying between them. This CDR3 is built from 14 residues. Germline V gene data show CDR1 as GTSNPN and CDR2 as SVGIG (reference sequence).

The gene calls are TRBV7-2 and TRBJ2-7, with 9 bases aligning to TRBD2. The V segment lost 1 base and the J segment 3 bases; nucleotides outside the gene matches: 4. The CDR3 is 15 amino acids. Germline V CDR1 and CDR2: SGHTA, FQGNSA. CDR3 sequence: CASSLGGTSYYEQYF. The CDR3, as DNA: TGTGCCAGCAGCTTAGGAGGGACTAGCTACTACGAGCAGTACTTC. Full variable domain (remainder filled in from reference TRBV7-2 and TRBJ2-7): GAGVSQSPSNKVTEKGKDVELRCDPISGHTALYWYRQSLGQGLEFLIYFQGNSAPDKSGLPSDRFSAERTGGSVSTLTIQRTQQEDSAVYLCASSLGGTSYYEQYFGPGTRLTVT.

The rearrangement joins TRBV4-3 to TRBJ1-1, with no clear D. V lost 4 bases and J lost 4, with 19 bases in between. CDR1 is LGHNA, CDR2 YSLEER, per germline. The CDR3 has 16 residues. The CDR3 DNA sequence: TGCGCCAGCAGCCCCCGACATGGGGTCGGAGGCACTGAAGCTTTCTTT. Protein sequence: CASSPRHGVGGTEAFF.

J is TRBJ2-5 and V is TRBV6-5; no firm D call. The CDR3 contains 12 residues. Germline V lookup: CDR1 MNHEY, CDR2 SVGAGI. V was shortened by 0 bases and J by 5 bases, with 4 bases between the two germline ends. CDR3 in amino acids: CASSYSEETQYF. The CDR3 coding sequence is TGTGCCAGCAGTTACTCGGAGGAGACCCAGTACTTC.

This chain links TRBV18 with TRBJ1-2; TRBD1 matches 9 bases. Unmatched junction bases numbered 12, after V lost 1 base and J lost 3 bases. Germline loops: CDR1 KGHSH, CDR2 LQKENI. The CDR3 spans 18 residues. The CDR3 DNA reads as TGTGCCAGCTCACCACTGGGGGGCCGGGACAGGGAATACTATGGCTACACCTTC. Translating it yields CASSPLGGRDREYYGYTF. Combining the CDR3 with reference TRBV18 and TRBJ1-2 gives the whole variable domain NAGVMQNPRHLVRRRGQEARLRCSPMKGHSHVYWYRQLPEEGLKFMVYLQKENIIDESGMPKERFSAEFPKEGPSILRIQQVVRGDSAAYFCASSPLGGRDREYYGYTFGSGTRLTVV.

About this clone: The same CDR3 can be traced to other DNA sequences in this sample. The rearrangement links TRBV15 to TRBJ1-2, with TRBD1 as a possible D gene (5 bases). The CDR3 is 13 residues long. With 2 bases removed from V and 7 bases from J, the gap between germline ends came to 11 bases. Germline V lookup: CDR1 LNHNV, CDR2 YYDKDF (reference sequence). The CDR3 DNA reads as TGTGCCACCAGCAGACAGGGAAGTTCTGGCTACACCTTC. Translated: CATSRQGSSGYTF.